The present entry profiles one T cell receptor beta chain with its context. What it binds is not known. The PCR made use of 60 Vbeta and 13 Jbeta primers. The table came from immunoSEQ multiplex PCR; TCRdb's copy has only in-frame clones and leaves some out. The sample records about 140,000 clones, roughly 9.7% being singletons. Germline assignment: CDR1 MGHDK and CDR2 SYGVNS. V shed 10 bases and J shed 4 bases, with 20 bases lying between them. The CDR3 has 14 amino acids. This sample was included in a study of cytomegalovirus exposure and HLA in healthy donors. Study at large: Approximately 180 million T cells yielded approximately 100 million unique TCR beta sequences, as an earlier analysis found. The study, taken as a whole, reports: Differences between HLA loci emerged in a later analysis of TCR association rates, with DRB1 most and HLA-C fewest.

The J gene is TRBJ2-7, the V gene TRBV25-1; D is possibly TRBD2 (7 bases). Sequencing was performed on PBMCs. The TCR comes from a man aged 45-65 years in good health and CMV-seronegative. CDR3 protein: CATLPRGATYEQYF. The CDR3 DNA sequence: TGTGCCACCCTCCCCCGGGGGGCGACTTACGAGCAGTACTTC.